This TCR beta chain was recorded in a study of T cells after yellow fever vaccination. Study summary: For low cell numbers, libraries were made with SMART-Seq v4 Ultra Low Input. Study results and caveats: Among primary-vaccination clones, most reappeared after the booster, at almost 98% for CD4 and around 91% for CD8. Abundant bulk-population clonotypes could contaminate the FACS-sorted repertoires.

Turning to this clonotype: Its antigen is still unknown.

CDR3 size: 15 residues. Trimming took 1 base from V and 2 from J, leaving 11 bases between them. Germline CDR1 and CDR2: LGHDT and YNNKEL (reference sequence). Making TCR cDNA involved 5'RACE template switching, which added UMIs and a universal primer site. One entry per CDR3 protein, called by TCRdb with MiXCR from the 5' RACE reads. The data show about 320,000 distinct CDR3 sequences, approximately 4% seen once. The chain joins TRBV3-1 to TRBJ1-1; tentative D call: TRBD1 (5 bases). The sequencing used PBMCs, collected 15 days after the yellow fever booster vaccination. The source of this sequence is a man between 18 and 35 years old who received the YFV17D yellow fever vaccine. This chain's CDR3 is CASSQVPGPNTEAFF. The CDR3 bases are TGTGCCAGCAGCCAAGTACCGGGACCAAACACTGAAGCTTTCTTT.